Each of the 14 T cell receptor beta chains below was sequenced from the same sample in a study of OX40 agonist ivuxolimab in advanced cancers. Libraries were prepared by immunoSEQ multiplex PCR; TCRdb keeps only in-frame clonotypes and omits some of them. The data contain approximately 60,000 clones, less than 95% of them singletons. The source was CD4+ or CD8+ T cells sorted from blood, collected in a trial of the OX40 agonist ivuxolimab. The receptors were gathered from an adult with an advanced solid tumor such as melanoma, head and neck, liver or kidney cancer.

The V and J genes are TRBV30 and TRBJ2-7; 9 nucleotides agree with TRBD1. The trim removed 5 bases at V and 3 bases at J, leaving 11 bases unmatched. CDR1 and CDR2 (germline): GTSNPN, SVGIG (reference sequence). The CDR3 consists of 15 residues. The CDR3 DNA follows: TGTGCCTGGGGACTGGGGGGACAGGGAGGCTACGAGCAGTACTTC. Translation: CAWGLGGQGGYEQYF.

The J gene is TRBJ2-5, the V gene TRBV14; TRBD2 is a possible D gene (6 bases). The CDR3 spans 15 residues. Germline V gene lookup returns CDR1 SGHDN and CDR2 FVKESK. The germline V and J ends were trimmed by 4 bases and 5 bases, with 17 bases remaining between them. Here the CDR3 DNA reads TGTGCCAGCAGCCCGAAGTCTCGGGAGTGGGAGACCCAGTACTTC. The encoded protein is CASSPKSREWETQYF. The whole variable domain, filled in from reference TRBV14 and TRBJ2-5, reads EAGVTQFPSHSVIEKGQTVTLRCDPISGHDNLYWYRRVMGKEIKFLLHFVKESKQDESGMPNNRFLAERTGGTYSTLKVQPAELEDSGVYFCASSPKSREWETQYFGPGTRLLVL.

The chain has TRBV7-2 and TRBJ2-5; weak D call: TRBD2 (6 bases). The DNA end is more similar to TRBJ2-7, so the J call may be wrong. The CDR3 totals 16 residues. The germline V gene encodes CDR1 SGHTA and CDR2 FQGNSA. DNA of the CDR3: TGTGCCAGCAGCTATATGGGGTGGCGGGATCCTTTCGAGCAGTACTTC. Encoded protein: CASSYMGWRDPFEQYF.

The V gene is TRBV6-1, the J gene TRBJ2-7; maybe TRBD1 (6 bases). CDR3 length equals 14 residues. The ends were cut back, 6 bases at V and 3 bases at J, with 15 bases in the middle. CDR1 and CDR2 (germline): MNHNS, SASEGT. CDR3 sequence (DNA): TGTGCCAGCAGACCTGGCGGACAGAACTACGAGCAGTACTTC. The encoded protein is CASRPGGQNYEQYF.

The J gene is TRBJ2-7, the V gene TRBV6-5; tentative D call: TRBD1 (5 bases). There are 14 residues in the CDR3. Germline V gene lookup returns CDR1 MNHEY and CDR2 SVGAGI. The V end was cut by 6 bases, the J end by 5 bases, with 17 bases between. CDR3 in amino acids: CASRDIGSLDEQYF. The DNA for the CDR3 is TGTGCCAGCAGGGACATAGGGTCACTCGACGAGCAGTACTTC.

V usage is TRBV19 and J usage is TRBJ2-5; possibly TRBD2 for D (6 bases). This CDR3 contains 14 residues. Trimming pared 2 bases from V and 5 bases from J, leaving 12 bases between. CDR1 and CDR2 (germline): LNHDA, SQIVND (reference sequence). The CDR3 region has the DNA TGTGCCAGTAGTATACAGGAGGGCAGTGAGACCCAGTACTTC. This gives the protein CASSIQEGSETQYF.

The rearrangement joins TRBV5-4 to TRBJ2-1; no firm D call. Germline V CDR1 and CDR2: SGHNT, YYREEE (reference sequence). CDR3 size: 17 residues. V was trimmed by 3 bases and J by 4 bases, leaving 20 bases between them. CDR3 region: CASSSPTGSPDYNEQFF. The CDR3 coding sequence is TGTGCCAGCAGCTCGCCGACTGGGTCGCCAGATTACAATGAGCAGTTCTTC.

The chain is built from TRBV28 and TRBJ2-5; the D gene is possibly TRBD1 (5 bases). This CDR3 is built from 13 residues. From germline, CDR1 is MDHEN and CDR2 SYDVKM. V was cut by 3 bases and J by 4 bases, with 9 bases left in between. The CDR3 spells CASSFLGVETQYF. The CDR3 nucleotides read TGTGCCAGCAGTTTTTTAGGGGTAGAGACCCAGTACTTC.

The CDR3 is CASSFRGLEKLFF. CDR3 in DNA: TGTGCCAGCAGCTTCAGGGGGTTAGAAAAACTGTTTTTT. The chain carries TRBV7-9 and TRBJ1-4; 7 bases are a match to TRBD1. CDR3 length: 13 amino acids. Germline trimming cut 3 bases from V and 8 bases from J; bases unmatched to any gene: 3. Per germline, CDR1 SEHNR and CDR2 FQNEAQ (reference sequence).

The chain is built from TRBV15 and TRBJ2-7, with D unclear. Germline CDR1 and CDR2: LNHNV and YYDKDF (reference sequence). This CDR3 has 15 residues. The V end was cut by 0 bases, the J end by 3 bases, with 12 bases between. CDR3 DNA sequence: TGTGCCACCAGCAGAGACCGCCTAGTGAACTACGAGCAGTACTTC. Protein sequence: CATSRDRLVNYEQYF.

The V gene is TRBV5-1, the J gene TRBJ2-7; 8 bases match TRBD1. Germline-derived CDR1 and CDR2 are SGHRS and YFSETQ. After removal of 0 bases from V and 4 bases from J, the junction contained 3 bases not matched to a gene. The CDR3 loop spans 14 amino acids. In nucleotides, the CDR3 is TGCGCCAGCAGCTTGGCCGACAGGGGATACGAGCAGTACTTC. This encodes CASSLADRGYEQYF.

The chain recombines TRBV19 with TRBJ2-7; D ambiguous. V shed 5 bases and J shed 0 bases, with 14 bases lying between them. CDR1 and CDR2 from the germline V gene are LNHDA and SQIVND (reference sequence). The CDR3 is 15 residues long. CDR3 sequence: CASSDSSPVSYEQYF. DNA for the CDR3: TGTGCCAGTAGTGACTCCTCCCCAGTCTCCTACGAGCAGTACTTC. The full variable domain, its missing parts supplied by reference TRBV19 and TRBJ2-7, is DGGITQSPKYLFRKEGQNVTLSCEQNLNHDAMYWYRQDPGQGLRLIYYSQIVNDFQKGDIAEGYSVSREKKESFPLTVTSAQKNPTAFYLCASSDSSPVSYEQYFGPGTRLTVT.

V and J are TRBV13 and TRBJ2-7, with 11 nucleotides matching TRBD2. V shed 5 bases and J 2 bases; nucleotides not matched to a gene: 8. From germline, CDR1 is PRHDT and CDR2 FYEKMQ (reference sequence). This CDR3 has 16 residues. The CDR3 region has the DNA TGTGCCAGCAGCCCTACGGGACTAGCGGCCACCTACGAGCAGTACTTC. Translated, it gives CASSPTGLAATYEQYF.

The CDR3 DNA reads TGTGCCAGCTCACCAGGGACAGTGGAATCCTACGAGCAGTACTTC. Translation: CASSPGTVESYEQYF. The chain combines TRBV18 with TRBJ2-7; 7 positions match TRBD1. This CDR3 has 15 amino acids. Looked up from germline, CDR1 is KGHSH and CDR2 is LQKENI. The V gene end was trimmed by 2 bases and the J gene end by 1 base; junction bases not matched to a gene: 5.